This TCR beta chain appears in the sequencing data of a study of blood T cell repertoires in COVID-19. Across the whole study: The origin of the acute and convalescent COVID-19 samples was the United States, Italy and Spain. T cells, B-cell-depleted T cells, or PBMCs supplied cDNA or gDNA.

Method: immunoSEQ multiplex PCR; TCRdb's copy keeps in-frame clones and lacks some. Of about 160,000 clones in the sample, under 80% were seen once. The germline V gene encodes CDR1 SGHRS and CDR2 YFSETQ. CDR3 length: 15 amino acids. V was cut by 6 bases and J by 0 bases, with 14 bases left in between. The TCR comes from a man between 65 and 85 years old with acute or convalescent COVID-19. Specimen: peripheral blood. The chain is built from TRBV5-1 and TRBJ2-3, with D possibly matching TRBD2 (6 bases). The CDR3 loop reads CASTWGESSTDTQYF. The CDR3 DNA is TGCGCCAGCACCTGGGGGGAGTCAAGCACAGATACGCAGTATTTT.